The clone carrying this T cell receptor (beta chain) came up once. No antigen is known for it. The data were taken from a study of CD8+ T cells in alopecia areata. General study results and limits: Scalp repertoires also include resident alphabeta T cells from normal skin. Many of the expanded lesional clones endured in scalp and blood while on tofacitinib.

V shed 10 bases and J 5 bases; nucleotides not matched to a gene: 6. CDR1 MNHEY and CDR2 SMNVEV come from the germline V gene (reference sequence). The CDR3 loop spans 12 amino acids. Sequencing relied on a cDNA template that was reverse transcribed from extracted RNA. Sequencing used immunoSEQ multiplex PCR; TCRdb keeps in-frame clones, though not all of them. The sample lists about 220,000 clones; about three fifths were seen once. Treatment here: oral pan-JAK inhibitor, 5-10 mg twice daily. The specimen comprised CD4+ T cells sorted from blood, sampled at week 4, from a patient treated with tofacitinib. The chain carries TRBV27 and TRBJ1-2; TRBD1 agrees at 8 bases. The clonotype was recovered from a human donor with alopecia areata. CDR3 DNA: TGTGCCACCCCTACAGGGGGTTATGGCTACACCTTC. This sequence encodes CATPTGGYGYTF.